These 21 T cell receptor beta chains came from one sample sequenced in a study of metastatic and nonmetastatic thyroid tumors. No patient received treatment before thyroid surgery. TCRdb re-called clones via MiXCR from the PCR reads. The data contain under 25,000 clones, around 13% of them singletons. Sequencing was carried out using blood. All receptors come from a female donor with papillary thyroid cancer or a benign thyroid nodule (not recorded which). Some clones in this sample may be carry-over from other donors' samples.

This clone was picked up many times. The chain links TRBV7-9 to TRBJ2-5; D is undetermined. Trimming took 0 bases from V and 1 from J, leaving 6 bases between them. CDR3 size: 14 residues. Germline values: CDR1 SEHNR, CDR2 FQNEAQ (reference sequence). The CDR3 here is CASSLAGSQETQYF. The CDR3 bases are TGTGCCAGCAGCTTAGCTGGCAGCCAAGAGACCCAGTACTTC.

This clone was seen ten or more times. V gene TRBV11-2 combines with J gene TRBJ2-2, with D uncertain. In germline, CDR1 is SGHAT, CDR2 FQNNGV. The CDR3 loop spans 16 amino acids. With 6 bases removed from V and 2 bases from J, the gap between germline ends came to 16 bases. CDR3 nucleotides: TGTGCCAGCAGAGGGCTAGTCACAATAAACACCGGGGAGCTGTTTTTT. This translates into CASRGLVTINTGELFF.

The rearrangement links TRBV9 to TRBJ2-5; 11 bases are a match to TRBD2. Per the germline V gene, CDR1 is SGDLS and CDR2 is YYNGEE. The ends lost 4 bases at V and 3 bases at J; junction bases unmatched: 2. This CDR3 is 14 amino acids long. The CDR3 is CASSPTSGEETQYF. CDR3 nucleotides: TGTGCCAGCAGCCCGACTAGCGGGGAAGAGACCCAGTACTTC.

This clone was observed at least ten times. V is TRBV19 and J is TRBJ2-1, with TRBD1 matching 9 bases. This CDR3 is 20 amino acids long. Germline assignment: CDR1 LNHDA and CDR2 SQIVND (reference sequence). V lost 6 bases to trimming and J lost 4 bases; unmatched junction nucleotides: 22. The CDR3 bases are TGTGCCAGTAGCCCCCCCTCGGACAGGGGCGGTTATACGGGTTACAATGAGCAGTTCTTC. This translates into CASSPPSDRGGYTGYNEQFF. Together with reference TRBV19 and TRBJ2-1, the CDR3 gives the full variable domain: DGGITQSPKYLFRKEGQNVTLSCEQNLNHDAMYWYRQDPGQGLRLIYYSQIVNDFQKGDIAEGYSVSREKKESFPLTVTSAQKNPTAFYLCASSPPSDRGGYTGYNEQFFGPGTRLTVL.

This chain uses TRBV6-1 with TRBJ2-1; the D gene is possibly TRBD2 (5 bases). The CDR3 has 16 amino acids. From germline, CDR1 is MNHNS and CDR2 SASEGT. Trimming removed 6 bases at V and 3 bases at J, with 18 bases between. CDR3 in amino acids: CASRTLGRSFYNEQFF. Written as DNA, the CDR3 is TGTGCCAGCAGGACCCTGGGGAGATCCTTCTACAATGAGCAGTTCTTC.

A word on this clone: A read error may explain this, as a much larger clone is one base away. Lacking the conserved final phenylalanine or tryptophan, this CDR3 likely reflects a read error. No DNA is shown, since the ends of the CDR3 on it are uncertain; the CDR3 is the one TCRdb lists. The V call is TRBV20-1, the J call TRBJ2-1; the table assigns TRBD2, which was not confirmed against the DNA. The CDR3 region is 10 residues in length, termini included. CDR1 DFQATT and CDR2 SNEGSKA come from the germline V gene (reference sequence). The CDR3 is CIPGWGGRAT.

Many counts were recorded for this clone. This sequence joins TRBV9 and TRBJ1-2, with D tentatively TRBD1 (5 bases). CDR1 is SGDLS, CDR2 YYNGEE, per germline. The V and J ends lost 0 bases and 2 bases respectively, with 14 bases between them. There are 16 residues in the CDR3. The CDR3 loop reads CASSVGLGRGNYGYTF. In DNA, the CDR3 is TGTGCCAGCAGCGTAGGTTTAGGACGGGGGAACTATGGCTACACCTTC.

This clone has a handful of counts. V is TRBV28 and J is TRBJ1-6, with D maybe TRBD1 (5 bases). The germline V gene has CDR1 MDHEN and CDR2 SYDVKM. The CDR3 has 16 residues. Trimming took 6 bases from V and 3 from J, leaving 15 bases between them. The CDR3 nucleotides are TGTGCCAGCAGCTCCCCTAGGGACTTCTATAATTCACCCCTCCACTTT. It is translated as CASSSPRDFYNSPLHF.

There are a few counts of this clone. One end of the junction fails to match germline, which may point to a read error. The V gene is TRBV6-1, the J gene TRBJ2-7; D is unclear. Germline V CDR1 and CDR2: MNHNS, SASEGT. CDR3 size: 14 residues. DNA of the CDR3: TGTGCCATCAGTCCTCCGAGACTTAACTACGAGCAGTACTTC. It specifies CAISPPRLNYEQYF.

This chain joins TRBV20-1 and TRBJ1-5; D perhaps matches TRBD1 (5 bases). The CDR3 contains 18 residues. V was shortened by 0 bases and J by 0 bases, with 18 bases between the two germline ends. CDR1 is DFQATT, CDR2 SNEGSKA, per germline (reference sequence). The CDR3 DNA is TGCAGTGCTAGAGATTCCACCACAGGAGGTTATAGCAATCAGCCCCAGCATTTT. It is translated as CSARDSTTGGYSNQPQHF.

This clone showed up many times. This chain uses TRBV2 with TRBJ1-6, with D possibly being TRBD1 (5 bases). The CDR3 consists of 13 residues. In germline, CDR1 is SNHLY, CDR2 FYNNEI. The ends were cut back, 2 bases at V and 8 bases at J, with 7 bases in the middle. This CDR3 is CASSEQGDSPLHF. The CDR3 DNA reads TGTGCCAGCAGTGAACAGGGAGATTCACCCCTCCACTTT.

This clone was recorded many times. The chain carries TRBV20-1 and TRBJ1-1, with TRBD1 identical over 7 bases. V was pared by 6 bases and J by 4 bases, with 11 bases of the junction left unmatched. This CDR3 is built from 14 residues. CDR1 and CDR2 from the germline V gene are DFQATT and SNEGSKA (reference sequence). The CDR3 nucleotides read TGCAGTGCCACTGTGGACAGGTATTCCACTGAAGCTTTCTTT. As protein: CSATVDRYSTEAFF.

This clone was recorded many times. The rearrangement joins TRBV6-2 or TRBV6-3 to TRBJ1-5; 9 bases fit TRBD1. Germline assignment: CDR1 MNHEY and CDR2 SVGEGT. Germline trimming cut 6 bases from V and 3 bases from J; bases unmatched to any gene: 6. The CDR3 sequence is 15 residues long. The CDR3 DNA is TGTGCCAGCAGCTGGACAGGGGAGTCCAATCAGCCCCAGCATTTT. Translating gives CASSWTGESNQPQHF.

In this sample, this clone turned up many times. This chain connects TRBV7-9 to TRBJ2-3; 8 nucleotides agree with TRBD2. The V and J ends lost 2 bases and 3 bases, in that order; junction bases with no gene match: 1. This CDR3 has 14 amino acids. In germline, CDR1 is SEHNR, CDR2 FQNEAQ (reference sequence). The CDR3 here is CASSLLAGTDTQYF. The CDR3, as DNA: TGTGCCAGCAGCTTACTAGCGGGTACAGATACGCAGTATTTT.

This clone showed up just a few times. The chain combines TRBV19 with TRBJ1-1; 7 positions agree with TRBD1. The trim removed 4 bases at V and 7 bases at J, leaving 6 bases unmatched. The CDR3 has 13 amino acids. Germline lookup yields CDR1 LNHDA and CDR2 SQIVND (reference sequence). The CDR3 here is CASSRTGAHEAFF. The DNA of the CDR3 is TGTGCCAGTAGTAGAACAGGGGCGCATGAAGCTTTCTTT.

This clone was observed many times. The chain has TRBV29-1 and TRBJ2-1, with TRBD2 identical over 10 bases. In germline, CDR1 is SQVTM, CDR2 ANQGSEA. The CDR3 sequence is 13 residues long. With 7 bases clipped from V and 7 bases from J, the junction kept 7 bases outside the gene matches. CDR3 sequence reads: CSGVSSGRNEQFF. CDR3 bases: TGCAGCGGAGTTAGTAGCGGGAGGAATGAGCAGTTCTTC.

The chain carries TRBV10-2 and TRBJ2-1; 7 positions agree with TRBD2. The V gene's germline CDR1 is WSHSY and CDR2 SAAADI. The CDR3 is 18 residues long. The ends lost 4 bases at V and 9 bases at J; junction bases unmatched: 21. CDR3 sequence reads: CASSGLSGGGVGSSEQFF. Here the CDR3 DNA reads TGCGCCAGCAGTGGTTTATCGGGAGGTGGGGTCGGTTCGTCTGAGCAGTTCTTC.

Turning to this clone: Being one base from a much bigger clone, this may be a read error. This sample also contains other DNA sequences that code for the same CDR3. The chain links TRBV20-1 to TRBJ2-5; D is perhaps TRBD1 (5 bases). CDR3 length: 12 residues. Germline values: CDR1 DFQATT, CDR2 SNEGSKA (reference sequence). CDR3 sequence: CSARDYRETQYF. In DNA form, the CDR3 reads TGCAGCGCTAGAGATTACAGGGAGACCCAGTACTTC.

This clone was counted many times. One base away lies a much larger clone, so this may be a sequencing read error. Because the CDR3's place on the DNA is in doubt, the DNA is left out and the CDR3 is given as listed by TCRdb. Within the sample, other DNA sequences also encode this same CDR3. V usage is TRBV12-3 or TRBV12-4 and J usage is TRBJ1-5; TRBD1, the table's D call, lacks a check against the DNA. The CDR3 contains 16 residues when both ends are counted. The CDR3: CASSLFGAGSNQPQHF.

This clone came up many times. This sequence joins TRBV5-1 and TRBJ1-6; possibly TRBD1 for D (5 bases). The CDR3 contains 14 residues. Germline CDR1 is SGHRS and CDR2 is YFSETQ. Trimming shortened V by 4 bases and J by 5 bases, and 10 bases separated the two germline ends. CDR3 amino acids: CASSRSGNNSPLHF. The CDR3 bases are TGCGCCAGCAGCCGTTCAGGGAATAATTCACCCCTCCACTTT.

Remarks on this clone: A single base separates this from a much larger clone, so it may be a read error. Other DNA sequences from this sample encode an identical CDR3 as well. The V gene is TRBV29-1, the J gene TRBJ1-3; D is possibly TRBD1 (5 bases). V was cut by 7 bases and J by 7 bases, with 17 bases left in between. CDR3 length equals 13 residues. CDR1 SQVTM and CDR2 ANQGSEA come from the germline V gene. This CDR3 is CSALGVSSNTIYF. DNA for the CDR3: TGCAGCGCTCTGGGGGTTTCCTCGAACACCATATATTTT.